This T cell receptor (beta chain) was observed in a study of PD-L1 blockade in urothelial cancer. Overall study: T cells were recovered from blood samples at a median of 141,255. The study's findings and limits: By 3 weeks, tumor-associated blood clones had expanded more in durable-benefit patients.

In the case of this clone: Its specificity is not known.

The time point: peripheral blood 6 weeks after treatment start. Locally advanced or metastatic urothelial carcinoma affected the patients. The junction had 13 bases not matched to a gene; V was cut back by 0 bases and J by 3 bases. Germline V gives CDR1 LNHNV, CDR2 YYDKDF (reference sequence). The CDR3 runs to 18 residues. Assay used: immunoSEQ multiplex PCR; TCRdb lists only in-frame clones, some missing. There are about 120,000 clones in the sample; around 89% occur only once, and more than 1.5% lies in the top ten. The origin of this receptor is a man aged 60 to 75 with urothelial cancer. The V gene is TRBV15, the J gene TRBJ2-7; 8 bases align to TRBD2. This sample comprised PBMCs, obtained around atezolizumab (anti-PD-L1) treatment. Written as DNA, the CDR3 is TGTGCCACCAGCAGAGATCTCCCCCGGGGGGGAAAAGGCTACGAGCAGTACTTC. As protein: CATSRDLPRGGKGYEQYF.